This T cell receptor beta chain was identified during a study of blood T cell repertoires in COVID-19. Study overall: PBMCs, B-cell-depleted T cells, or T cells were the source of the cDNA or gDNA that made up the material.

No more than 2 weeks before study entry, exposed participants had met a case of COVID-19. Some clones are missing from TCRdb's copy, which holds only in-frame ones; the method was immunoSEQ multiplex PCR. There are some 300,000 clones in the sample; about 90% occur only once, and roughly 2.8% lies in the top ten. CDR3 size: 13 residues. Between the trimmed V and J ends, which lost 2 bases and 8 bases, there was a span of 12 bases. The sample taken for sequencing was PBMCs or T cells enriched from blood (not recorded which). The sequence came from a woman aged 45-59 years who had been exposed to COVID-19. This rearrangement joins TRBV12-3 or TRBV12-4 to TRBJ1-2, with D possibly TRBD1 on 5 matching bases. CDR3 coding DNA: TGTGCCAGCAGTTTATTCAGGGAAGGAGGCTACACCTTC. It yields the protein CASSLFREGGYTF.